This T cell receptor beta chain originates from a study of blood T cell repertoires in COVID-19. The germline gives CDR1 MNHEY, CDR2 SMNVEV (reference sequence). The V segment lost 5 bases and the J segment 0 bases; nucleotides outside the gene matches: 15. This CDR3 contains 18 residues. Those enrolled, adults aged about 18 to 89 years, came from about two dozen US areas. Original data processing: Amplification of reference gene primers provided the estimated nucleated cell counts. Measured with immunoSEQ multiplex PCR; TCRdb has only the in-frame clones, and not every one. The V and J calls and clone size come from that table; D and trimming were worked out from the DNA. The sample lists under 300,000 clones, approximately 83% occurring once.

The TCR sequence derives from a woman in her thirties or forties with acute COVID-19. The V call is TRBV27, the J call TRBJ1-2, with TRBD1 matching 7 bases. Material: PBMCs or T cells enriched from blood (not recorded which). The CDR3 spells CASSTRIRDRDSNYGYTF. DNA for the CDR3: TGTGCCAGCAGTACCAGGATCCGGGACAGAGATTCTAACTATGGCTACACCTTC.